A selection of T cell receptor beta chains follows, all from one sample in a study of memory CD8 T cells in hepatitis C reinfection. The repertoire was sequenced with immunoSEQ multiplex PCR; TCRdb's copy has only in-frame clones and lacks some. The data contain 40,000 to 60,000 clones, around 92% of them singletons. Sequenced sample: naive CD8+ T cells sorted from blood. The receptors come from a man younger than 35 with hepatitis C virus infection. The CDR3 runs from the conserved cysteine through the conserved F or W. Fields, in order: J gene, D gene, V gene, clone size, CDR3 length, CDR3 DNA, CDR3 protein. A D gene is named only where the DNA matches it firmly. Size tells how often a clone was seen (once, few, many) or the class of an expanded clone, and some rows leave it out.

j_call: TRBJ2-7; d_call: TRBD2; v_call: TRBV7-2; clone_size: .; cdr3_length: 15; cdr3_nt: TGTGCCAGCAGCTTAAACAGCGGGAGAACCTACGAGCAGTACTTC; cdr3_aa: CASSLNSGRTYEQYF
j_call: TRBJ2-1; d_call: .; v_call: TRBV27; clone_size: .; cdr3_length: 13; cdr3_nt: TGTGCCAGCAGTGCTCTCTACGGCAATGAGCAGTTCTTC; cdr3_aa: CASSALYGNEQFF
j_call: TRBJ2-1; d_call: .; v_call: TRBV5-1; clone_size: once; cdr3_length: 14; cdr3_nt: TGCGCCAGCAGCCCATTGCTACCTAACAATGAGCAGTTCTTC; cdr3_aa: CASSPLLPNNEQFF
j_call: TRBJ1-1; d_call: .; v_call: TRBV4-1; clone_size: .; cdr3_length: 15; cdr3_nt: TGCGCCAGCAGCCAAGATCCGACACAGAACACTGAAGCTTTCTTT; cdr3_aa: CASSQDPTQNTEAFF
j_call: TRBJ2-3; d_call: .; v_call: TRBV7-2; clone_size: .; cdr3_length: 15; cdr3_nt: TGTGCCAGCAGTTTAGCACTAGGTGGCACAGATACGCAGTATTTT; cdr3_aa: CASSLALGGTDTQYF
j_call: TRBJ2-3; d_call: .; v_call: TRBV4-3; clone_size: .; cdr3_length: 16; cdr3_nt: TGCGCCAGCAGCCAAGATGCCAGGGGCCACACAGATACGCAGTATTTT; cdr3_aa: CASSQDARGHTDTQYF
j_call: TRBJ2-1; d_call: .; v_call: TRBV7-6; clone_size: .; cdr3_length: 19; cdr3_nt: TGTGCCAGCAGCTTGAGGAGAGGGACGCGGGGGCAGACCTACAATGAGCAGTTCTTC; cdr3_aa: CASSLRRGTRGQTYNEQFF
j_call: TRBJ2-2; d_call: TRBD2; v_call: TRBV9; clone_size: .; cdr3_length: 17; cdr3_nt: TGTGCCAGCAGTACCCCGGGAGGGGGGTCTTTAGGTGGGGAGCTGTTTTTT; cdr3_aa: CASSTPGGGSLGGELFF
j_call: TRBJ2-1; d_call: TRBD2; v_call: TRBV5-1; clone_size: .; cdr3_length: 20; cdr3_nt: TGCGCCAGCAGCTTGTGGGTGGCTAGCGGGGGGGCCGGGGAGTGGAATGAGCAGTTCTTC; cdr3_aa: CASSLWVASGGAGEWNEQFF
j_call: TRBJ2-1; d_call: TRBD2; v_call: TRBV5-1; clone_size: .; cdr3_length: 15; cdr3_nt: TGCGCCAGCAGCTTCCCGCGGGGGTCCTTAATTGAGCAGTTCTTC; cdr3_aa: CASSFPRGSLIEQFF
j_call: TRBJ2-1; d_call: TRBD2; v_call: TRBV6-5; clone_size: .; cdr3_length: 13; cdr3_nt: TGTGCCAGCAGTTACTCGGGGAGGGGTGAGCAGTTCTTC; cdr3_aa: CASSYSGRGEQFF
j_call: TRBJ2-1; d_call: TRBD2; v_call: TRBV9; clone_size: .; cdr3_length: 17; cdr3_nt: TGTGCCAGCAGCGCCGGGACTAGCGGGAGATTGGGCAATGAGCAGTTCTTC; cdr3_aa: CASSAGTSGRLGNEQFF
j_call: TRBJ1-1; d_call: TRBD1; v_call: TRBV27; clone_size: .; cdr3_length: 15; cdr3_nt: TGTGCCAGCAGTTTAGGGACAGGGGCGGACACTGAAGCTTTCTTT; cdr3_aa: CASSLGTGADTEAFF
j_call: TRBJ2-7; d_call: .; v_call: TRBV5-4; clone_size: .; cdr3_length: 15; cdr3_nt: TGTGCCAGCAGCTTTCCGGGACAAAACTCCTACGAGCAGTACTTC; cdr3_aa: CASSFPGQNSYEQYF
j_call: TRBJ1-5; d_call: TRBD1; v_call: TRBV6-1; clone_size: .; cdr3_length: 15; cdr3_nt: TGTGCCAGCGACCCGGTGACAGGGGGCAATCAGCCCCAGCATTTT; cdr3_aa: CASDPVTGGNQPQHF
j_call: TRBJ2-1; d_call: TRBD2; v_call: TRBV6-6; clone_size: .; cdr3_length: 16; cdr3_nt: TGTGCCAGCGGGCTAGCGGGGGGGAGGTCCTACAATGAGCAGTTCTTC; cdr3_aa: CASGLAGGRSYNEQFF
j_call: TRBJ2-5; d_call: .; v_call: TRBV23-1; clone_size: .; cdr3_length: 19; cdr3_nt: TGCGCCAGCAGTCAATTCGACAGCTTGCCCTCCCCTTTCCAAGAGACCCAGTACTTC; cdr3_aa: CASSQFDSLPSPFQETQYF
j_call: TRBJ2-6; d_call: TRBD2; v_call: TRBV11-2; clone_size: .; cdr3_length: 18; cdr3_nt: TGTGCCAGCACCCCGGGGGGATCCAGCACCTCTGGGGCCAACGTCCTGACTTTC; cdr3_aa: CASTPGGSSTSGANVLTF
j_call: TRBJ2-1; d_call: TRBD1; v_call: TRBV5-1; clone_size: .; cdr3_length: 15; cdr3_nt: TGCGCCAGCAGCGAACCCGGGACAGGGTCGAATGAGCAGTTCTTC; cdr3_aa: CASSEPGTGSNEQFF
j_call: TRBJ2-3; d_call: TRBD2; v_call: TRBV15; clone_size: .; cdr3_length: 15; cdr3_nt: TGTGCCACCAGCAGTGGGGGACTACTCACAGATACGCAGTATTTT; cdr3_aa: CATSSGGLLTDTQYF
j_call: TRBJ2-1; d_call: TRBD2; v_call: TRBV27; clone_size: .; cdr3_length: 15; cdr3_nt: TGTGCCAGCTCCGGGGCGGGAGGGCCCTACAATGAGCAGTTCTTC; cdr3_aa: CASSGAGGPYNEQFF
j_call: TRBJ1-5; d_call: .; v_call: TRBV28; clone_size: .; cdr3_length: 12; cdr3_nt: TGTGCCAGCGACCCTGAGGATCAGCCCCAGCATTTT; cdr3_aa: CASDPEDQPQHF
j_call: TRBJ1-5; d_call: .; v_call: TRBV21-1; clone_size: .; cdr3_length: 20; cdr3_nt: TGTGCCAGCTTGTACAAAGAAAAGAGGGTGAGCAGGATGGGTAATCAGCCCCAGCATTTT; cdr3_aa: CASLYKEKRVSRMGNQPQHF
j_call: TRBJ2-5; d_call: TRBD1; v_call: TRBV28; clone_size: .; cdr3_length: 18; cdr3_nt: TGTGCCAGCAGTTCCCGGGACAGGGGGCATGTTAGGGGGGAGACCCAGTACTTC; cdr3_aa: CASSSRDRGHVRGETQYF
j_call: TRBJ2-3; d_call: .; v_call: TRBV6-4; clone_size: .; cdr3_length: 17; cdr3_nt: TGTGCCAGCAGTGCCCCCCTACAGGGTTCTAGCACAGATACGCAGTATTTT; cdr3_aa: CASSAPLQGSSTDTQYF
j_call: TRBJ2-1; d_call: TRBD2; v_call: TRBV10-3; clone_size: once; cdr3_length: 17; cdr3_nt: TGTGCCATCAGTGATATAGGCGGGGGGGCTGGCGGGAATGAGCAGTTCTTC; cdr3_aa: CAISDIGGGAGGNEQFF
j_call: TRBJ2-2; d_call: TRBD1; v_call: TRBV7-9; clone_size: .; cdr3_length: 15; cdr3_nt: TGTGCCAGCAGCTTAGCGTGGACAGGGTCCGGGGAGCTGTTTTTT; cdr3_aa: CASSLAWTGSGELFF
j_call: TRBJ2-1; d_call: .; v_call: TRBV4-3; clone_size: once; cdr3_length: 15; cdr3_nt: TGCGCCAGCAGCCAAGACGCGGGCTCCTACAATGAGCAGTTCTTC; cdr3_aa: CASSQDAGSYNEQFF
j_call: TRBJ2-5; d_call: .; v_call: TRBV29-1; clone_size: .; cdr3_length: 13; cdr3_nt: TGCAGCGTTGGGACAGACAACGTGGAGACCCAGTACTTC; cdr3_aa: CSVGTDNVETQYF
j_call: TRBJ1-1; d_call: .; v_call: TRBV27; clone_size: .; cdr3_length: 13; cdr3_nt: TGTGCCAGCAGTTTAGGGGGGGACACTGAAGCTTTCTTT; cdr3_aa: CASSLGGDTEAFF
j_call: TRBJ2-5; d_call: TRBD1; v_call: TRBV7-2; clone_size: .; cdr3_length: 14; cdr3_nt: TGTGCCAGCAGCTCTCTAAGGGGGCACGAGACCCAGTACTTC; cdr3_aa: CASSSLRGHETQYF
j_call: TRBJ2-1; d_call: .; v_call: TRBV2; clone_size: .; cdr3_length: 15; cdr3_nt: TGTGCCAGCAGTGAAGCTGCCGGGAGCAACAATGAGCAGTTCTTC; cdr3_aa: CASSEAAGSNNEQFF
j_call: TRBJ1-6; d_call: .; v_call: TRBV9; clone_size: .; cdr3_length: 14; cdr3_nt: TGTGCCAGCAGCCCCGGACGGGGTGGGTCACCCCTCCACTTT; cdr3_aa: CASSPGRGGSPLHF
j_call: TRBJ1-1; d_call: .; v_call: TRBV2; clone_size: .; cdr3_length: 11; cdr3_nt: TGTGCCAGCCCGAGGGGGACTGAAGCTTTCTTT; cdr3_aa: CASPRGTEAFF
j_call: TRBJ2-3; d_call: .; v_call: TRBV28; clone_size: few; cdr3_length: 13; cdr3_nt: TGTGCCAGCAGTTTAGGAGGCACAGATACGCAGTATTTT; cdr3_aa: CASSLGGTDTQYF
j_call: TRBJ1-3; d_call: TRBD1; v_call: TRBV9; clone_size: .; cdr3_length: 15; cdr3_nt: TGTGCCAGCAGCGGGAACAGGGGGCATGGAAACACCATATATTTT; cdr3_aa: CASSGNRGHGNTIYF
j_call: TRBJ2-1; d_call: .; v_call: TRBV27; clone_size: .; cdr3_length: 12; cdr3_nt: TGTGCCAGCACAGACTCTTACAATGAGCAGTTCTTC; cdr3_aa: CASTDSYNEQFF
j_call: TRBJ2-1; d_call: TRBD2; v_call: TRBV7-9; clone_size: .; cdr3_length: 16; cdr3_nt: TGTGCCAGCAGCCACGGGGGGCTAGCGGGCCGTAATGAGCAGTTCTTC; cdr3_aa: CASSHGGLAGRNEQFF
j_call: TRBJ2-5; d_call: TRBD1; v_call: TRBV7-9; clone_size: .; cdr3_length: 16; cdr3_nt: TGTGCCAGCAGCCCTAGGGTCAGGGGGTTCGGAGAGACCCAGTACTTC; cdr3_aa: CASSPRVRGFGETQYF
j_call: TRBJ2-3; d_call: TRBD2; v_call: TRBV4-2; clone_size: once; cdr3_length: 15; cdr3_nt: TGTGCCAGCAGCCAACTAGCGGGAGGGACCGATACGCAGTATTTT; cdr3_aa: CASSQLAGGTDTQYF
j_call: TRBJ1-3; d_call: .; v_call: TRBV7-9; clone_size: .; cdr3_length: 18; cdr3_nt: TGTGCCAGCAGCTTAGCGGCCAACAGAGTCTACTCTGGAAACACCATATATTTT; cdr3_aa: CASSLAANRVYSGNTIYF
j_call: TRBJ1-5; d_call: .; v_call: TRBV6-6; clone_size: .; cdr3_length: 14; cdr3_nt: TGTGCCAGCAGTTACGGGGCCACAAATCAGCCCCAGCATTTT; cdr3_aa: CASSYGATNQPQHF
j_call: TRBJ1-4; d_call: .; v_call: TRBV30; clone_size: .; cdr3_length: 15; cdr3_nt: TGTGCCTGCCGGGGGGACACTCTGGTTAATGAAAAACTGTTTTTT; cdr3_aa: CACRGDTLVNEKLFF
j_call: TRBJ2-7; d_call: TRBD1; v_call: TRBV5-1; clone_size: .; cdr3_length: 14; cdr3_nt: TGCGCCAGCAGCTTAGGACAGGGGCTAAACGAGCAGTACTTC; cdr3_aa: CASSLGQGLNEQYF
j_call: TRBJ2-7; d_call: .; v_call: TRBV6-5; clone_size: .; cdr3_length: 13; cdr3_nt: TGTGCCAGCAGGCAGCGGCTCTCCTACGAGCAGTACTTC; cdr3_aa: CASRQRLSYEQYF
j_call: TRBJ1-2; d_call: .; v_call: TRBV25-1; clone_size: .; cdr3_length: 13; cdr3_nt: TGTGCCAGCAGTCCTGGGGGCCACCATGGCTACACCTTC; cdr3_aa: CASSPGGHHGYTF